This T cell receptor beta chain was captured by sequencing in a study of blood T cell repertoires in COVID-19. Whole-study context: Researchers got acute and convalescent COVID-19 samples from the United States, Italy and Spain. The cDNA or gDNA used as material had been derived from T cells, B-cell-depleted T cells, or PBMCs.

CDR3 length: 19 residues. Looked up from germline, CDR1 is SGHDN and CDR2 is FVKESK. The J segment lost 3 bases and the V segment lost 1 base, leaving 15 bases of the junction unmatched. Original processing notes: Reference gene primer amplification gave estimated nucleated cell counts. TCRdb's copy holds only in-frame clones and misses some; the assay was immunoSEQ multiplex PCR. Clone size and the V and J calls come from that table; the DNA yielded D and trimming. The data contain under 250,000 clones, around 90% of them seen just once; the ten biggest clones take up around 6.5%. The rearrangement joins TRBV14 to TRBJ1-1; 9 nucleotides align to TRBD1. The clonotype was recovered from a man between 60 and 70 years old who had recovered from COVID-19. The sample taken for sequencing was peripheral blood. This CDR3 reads CASSQAVLGQGRGDTEAFF. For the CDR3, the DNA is TGTGCCAGCAGCCAAGCAGTTTTGGGACAGGGCCGCGGAGACACTGAAGCTTTCTTT.